The 21 T cell receptor beta chains in this list originate from one sample, sequenced in a study of B cell selection in AIRE deficiency. The regulatory T cell sort gate was CD4+CD25hiCD127low/negative. Data came from immunoSEQ multiplex PCR; TCRdb stores just in-frame clones and leaves some out. There are over 15,000 clones in the sample; around 93% occur only once, and 0.89% lies in the top ten. Sample: CD4+CD25+ Tregs sorted from PBMCs. The receptors derive from a human donor in good health.

The chain has TRBV11-2 and TRBJ2-7; D gene uncertain. V lost 5 bases, J lost 3 bases, and 17 bases lay in between. This CDR3 has 15 amino acids. Germline values: CDR1 SGHAT, CDR2 FQNNGV. In nucleotides, the CDR3 is TGTGCCAGCAGCGAAGGGCCCCTAGGCGGCTACGAGCAGTACTTC. Residues: CASSEGPLGGYEQYF.

This clone has a single count. The chain recombines TRBV9 with TRBJ1-6, with 9 positions matching TRBD1. The germline CDR1 and CDR2 sequences are SGDLS and YYNGEE. The V and J ends lost 4 bases and 8 bases, in that order; junction bases with no gene match: 7. The CDR3 totals 15 residues. Here the CDR3 reads CASSSEGQGYSPLHF. The CDR3 DNA reads TGTGCCAGCAGCTCCGAGGGACAGGGCTATTCACCCCTCCACTTT.

The chain has TRBV5-1 and TRBJ1-1; 12 nucleotides align to TRBD1. Per germline, CDR1 SGHRS and CDR2 YFSETQ. The CDR3 sequence is 14 residues long. J lost 5 bases, V lost 6 bases, and 5 bases had no gene match. This CDR3 is CASKMGQGATEAFF. Here the CDR3 DNA reads TGCGCCAGCAAGATGGGACAGGGGGCGACTGAAGCTTTCTTT.

This chain connects TRBV5-1 to TRBJ2-1; 10 positions match TRBD2. The V gene end was trimmed by 4 bases and the J gene end by 6 bases; junction bases not matched to a gene: 7. Germline loops: CDR1 SGHRS, CDR2 YFSETQ. This CDR3 spans 15 amino acids. CDR3 sequence reads: CASSPVSGRANEQFF. DNA of the CDR3: TGCGCCAGCAGCCCTGTGAGCGGGAGGGCCAATGAGCAGTTCTTC.

The V gene is TRBV5-1, the J gene TRBJ2-4; D is unresolved. V lost 0 bases and J 4 bases, leaving 14 bases between the germline ends. The CDR3 has 16 residues. Per the germline V gene, CDR1 is SGHRS and CDR2 is YFSETQ. The CDR3 is CASSLAGSIFKNIQYF. The CDR3 nucleotides are TGCGCCAGCAGCTTGGCCGGTAGCATTTTTAAAAACATTCAGTACTTC.

The gene calls are TRBV20-1 and TRBJ2-3; tentative D call: TRBD1 (6 bases). The CDR3 loop spans 11 amino acids. The germline gives CDR1 DFQATT, CDR2 SNEGSKA (reference sequence). V was pared by 6 bases and J by 6 bases, with 10 bases between. The CDR3 nucleotides are TGCAGTGCCAGGGGATTTGATACGCAGTATTTT. It yields the protein CSARGFDTQYF.

This chain links TRBV7-2 with TRBJ2-1; perhaps TRBD1 as D (6 bases). Trimming removed 5 bases at V and 13 bases at J, with 18 bases between. Germline-derived CDR1 and CDR2 are SGHTA and FQGNSA. This CDR3 contains 13 residues. CDR3 protein: CASSPWDTHPQFF. The DNA for the CDR3 is TGTGCCAGCAGCCCCTGGGACACCCACCCCCAGTTCTTC. Supplemented by reference TRBV7-2 and TRBJ2-1, the full variable domain reads GAGVSQSPSNKVTEKGKDVELRCDPISGHTALYWYRQSLGQGLEFLIYFQGNSAPDKSGLPSDRFSAERTGGSVSTLTIQRTQQEDSAVYLCASSPWDTHPQFFGPGTRLTVL.

V usage is TRBV7-8 and J usage is TRBJ2-2; the match to TRBD2 covers 9 bases. This CDR3 region has 15 residues. CDR1 SGHVS and CDR2 FQNEAQ come from the germline V gene. Germline trimming cut 8 bases from V and 4 bases from J; bases unmatched to any gene: 8. CDR3 sequence (DNA): TGTGCCAGCGGCAATAGCGGGAGAGGCACCGGGGAGCTGTTTTTT. Protein sequence: CASGNSGRGTGELFF. The full variable domain, rest sourced from reference TRBV7-8 and TRBJ2-2, is GAGVSQSPRYKVAKRGQDVALRCDPISGHVSLFWYQQALGQGPEFLTYFQNEAQLDKSGLPSDRFFAERPEGSVSTLKIQRTQQEDSAVYLCASGNSGRGTGELFFGEGSRLTVL.

By share, this clone ranks as medium-sized (0.01 to 0.1%). The V gene is TRBV19, the J gene TRBJ1-5; TRBD1 aligns across 12 bases. J was trimmed by 1 base and V by 6 bases; bases with no gene match: 7. The CDR3 spans 17 residues. Germline CDR1 reads LNHDA; CDR2 reads SQIVND (reference sequence). The CDR3 coding sequence is TGTGCCAGTAGACCTGGGACAGGGGGCATGAGCAATCAGCCCCAGCATTTT. Amino acids: CASRPGTGGMSNQPQHF.

V usage is TRBV5-6 and J usage is TRBJ2-5; TRBD2 agrees at 7 bases. J lost 4 bases, V lost 4 bases, and 7 bases had no gene match. The CDR3 covers 14 residues. Per the germline V gene, CDR1 is SGHDT and CDR2 is YYEEEE. The CDR3 DNA follows: TGTGCCAGCAGCCCCAGGTGGGAGGGAGAGACCCAGTACTTC. This gives the protein CASSPRWEGETQYF.

The chain employs TRBV7-2 and TRBJ2-7; tentative D call: TRBD2 (5 bases). Germline loops: CDR1 SGHTA, CDR2 FQGNSA. V was shortened by 2 bases and J by 4 bases, with 6 bases between the two germline ends. The CDR3 sequence is 12 residues long. CDR3 protein: CASSLRGYEQYF. The CDR3 coding sequence is TGTGCCAGCAGCTTACGCGGGTACGAGCAGTACTTC.

The chain couples TRBV5-1 to TRBJ1-2, with 8 bases fitting TRBD1. This CDR3 region has 17 residues. Germline V CDR1 and CDR2: SGHRS, YFSETQ. Germline trimming cut 4 bases from V and 4 bases from J; bases unmatched to any gene: 15. The CDR3 sequence: CASSLGTGVGLGYGYTF. CDR3 in DNA: TGCGCCAGCAGCCTTGGGACAGGAGTGGGTCTGGGCTATGGCTACACCTTC.

This clone showed up just once. The chain is built from TRBV4-3 and TRBJ2-5; TRBD2 matches at 11 bases. The CDR3 runs 16 residues. The V segment lost 4 bases and the J segment 3 bases; nucleotides outside the gene matches: 7. CDR1 and CDR2 from the germline V gene are LGHNA and YSLEER. The CDR3 nucleotides read TGCGCCAGCAGCCCCGGGGTACTAGCGGGAGAAGAGACCCAGTACTTC. It translates to CASSPGVLAGEETQYF.

This clone was counted a single time. The chain links TRBV6-6 to TRBJ1-2; 7 bases are a match to TRBD1. V was clipped by 4 bases and J by 4 bases; unmatched bases: 6. Germline lookup yields CDR1 MNHNY and CDR2 SVGAGI (reference sequence). CDR3 length: 14 amino acids. In nucleotides, the CDR3 is TGTGCCAGCAGTTTAAGGGACAGCGCCTATGGCTACACCTTC. It codes for CASSLRDSAYGYTF.

The J gene is TRBJ2-3, the V gene TRBV28; TRBD2 matches at 8 bases. Unmatched junction bases numbered 5, after V lost 9 bases and J lost 3 bases. The CDR3 covers 13 residues. Germline V gene data show CDR1 as MDHEN and CDR2 as SYDVKM. The CDR3: CASSGIETDTQYF. For the CDR3, the DNA is TGTGCCAGTAGCGGGATAGAGACAGATACGCAGTATTTT.

Remarks on this clone: Compared with germline, one end of the junction differs, possibly owing to a read error. The sample contains more than one DNA sequence encoding this CDR3. This chain connects TRBV10-2 to TRBJ2-4; TRBD2 matches at 8 bases. Germline CDR1 reads WSHSY; CDR2 reads SAAADI. The CDR3 extends over 13 amino acids. This CDR3 reads CASGTSGVNIQYF. The CDR3 bases are TGCGCCAGCGGTACTAGCGGAGTGAACATCCAGTACTTC.

The gene calls are TRBV18 and TRBJ1-1; a possible D gene is TRBD1 (6 bases). Germline assignment: CDR1 KGHSH and CDR2 LQKENI. The germline V and J ends were trimmed by 2 bases and 0 bases, with 10 bases remaining between them. The CDR3 runs 15 residues. CDR3 amino acids: CASSPVGGVNTEAFF. The CDR3 nucleotides are TGTGCCAGCTCACCAGTAGGGGGAGTGAACACTGAAGCTTTCTTT.

This chain links TRBV9 with TRBJ2-1; 13 nucleotides line up with TRBD2. Germline values: CDR1 SGDLS, CDR2 YYNGEE. The ends lost 0 bases at V and 9 bases at J; junction bases unmatched: 6. This CDR3 is 16 amino acids long. CDR3 protein: CASSVGGLAGVFEQFF. Written as DNA, the CDR3 is TGTGCCAGCAGCGTAGGTGGACTAGCGGGAGTTTTTGAGCAGTTCTTC.

Here the CDR3 reads CASRDRTGGEAFF. The CDR3 DNA follows: TGTGCCAGCAGGGACCGGACAGGGGGCGAAGCTTTCTTT. The V gene is TRBV2, the J gene TRBJ1-1; 11 bases are a match to TRBD1. Germline V CDR1 and CDR2: SNHLY, FYNNEI. The CDR3 runs 13 residues. The J segment lost 8 bases and the V segment lost 6 bases, leaving 5 bases of the junction unmatched.

This clone was seen a few times. The rearrangement uses TRBV4-2 and TRBJ1-4, with D tentatively TRBD1 (5 bases). Germline V gene data show CDR1 as LGHNA and CDR2 as YNFKEQ. CDR3 length: 16 amino acids. V was trimmed by 0 bases and J by 4 bases, leaving 12 bases between them. This CDR3 is CASSQEWRQLNEKLFF. In nucleotides, the CDR3 is TGTGCCAGCAGCCAAGAGTGGAGACAGCTTAATGAAAAACTGTTTTTT.

The CDR3 is CASSLGRLAVGELFF. The CDR3 DNA follows: TGTGCCAGTAGTCTAGGGAGACTAGCGGTCGGGGAGCTGTTTTTT. The chain links TRBV19 to TRBJ2-2; 9 nucleotides line up with TRBD2. The CDR3 extends over 15 amino acids. Germline loops: CDR1 LNHDA, CDR2 SQIVND (reference sequence). Unmatched junction bases numbered 8, after V lost 5 bases and J lost 7 bases.